This T cell receptor beta chain emerged from a study of blood T cell repertoires in COVID-19. Background on the study: Italy, Spain and the United States were the sources of the convalescent and acute COVID-19 samples. Nucleic acid was either cDNA or gDNA, and it came from T cells, B-cell-depleted T cells, or PBMCs.

In the original processing: By means of reference gene primer amplification, nucleated cell counts were estimated. Clones were read by immunoSEQ multiplex PCR, and TCRdb kept only the in-frame ones, dropping some. Clone size and the V and J calls come from that table; the DNA yielded D and trimming. The sample holds a few hundred thousand clones; more than 75% are singletons and the top ten take around 1.5%. There are 13 residues in the CDR3. Trimming left V 6 bases short and J 3 bases short, with 11 bases between. The V gene's germline CDR1 is MNHNY and CDR2 SVGAGI (reference sequence). The TCR was taken from a woman in her forties or fifties with acute or convalescent COVID-19. The chain couples TRBV6-6 to TRBJ1-1, with D tentatively TRBD1 (5 bases). The source material was peripheral blood. The chain's CDR3 is CASSETEDTEAFF. The CDR3 DNA follows: TGTGCCAGCAGCGAGACAGAGGACACTGAAGCTTTCTTT.